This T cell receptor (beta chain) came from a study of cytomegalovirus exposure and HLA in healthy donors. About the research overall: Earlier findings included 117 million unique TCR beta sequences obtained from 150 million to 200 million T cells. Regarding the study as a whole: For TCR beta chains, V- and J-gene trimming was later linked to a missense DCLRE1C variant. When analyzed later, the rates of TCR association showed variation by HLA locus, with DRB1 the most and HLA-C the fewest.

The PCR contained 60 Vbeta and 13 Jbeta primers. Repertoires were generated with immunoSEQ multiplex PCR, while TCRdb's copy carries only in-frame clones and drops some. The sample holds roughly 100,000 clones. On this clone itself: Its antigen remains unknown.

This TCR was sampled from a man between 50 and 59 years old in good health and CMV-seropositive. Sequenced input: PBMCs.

Here the CDR3 reads CASSLAGTAEGNTIYF. The CDR3, as DNA: TGTGCCAGCAGCTTGGCAGGGACAGCCGAAGGAAACACCATATATTTT. This chain links TRBV5-6 with TRBJ1-3; TRBD1 aligns across 7 bases. Germline CDR1 reads SGHDT; CDR2 reads YYEEEE. J was trimmed by 4 bases and V by 0 bases; bases with no gene match: 7. The CDR3 has 16 residues.